The rows below give T cell receptor beta chains drawn from one sample of a study of blood T cell repertoires in COVID-19. Measured with immunoSEQ multiplex PCR; TCRdb has only the in-frame clones, and not every one. The repertoire consists of about 68,000 clones, with about 90% occurring once and the leading ten covering roughly 0.47%. The sequencing sample was made of peripheral blood. These receptors were taken from a man in his fifties with COVID-19, enrolled during active disease. Both conserved end residues are part of each CDR3. The D gene is left open where the match is weak. Only part of the rows carry a size: once, few, many, or a class if the clone is expanded.

clone size,D gene,V gene,J gene,CDR3 protein,CDR3 DNA
-,TRBD1,TRBV6-1,TRBJ1-2,CASSEGATGVYGYTF,TGTGCCAGCAGTGAAGGGGCCACAGGGGTCTATGGCTACACCTTC
-,-,TRBV4-3,TRBJ2-4,CASSLWGGAKAKNIQYF,TGCGCCAGCAGCCTGTGGGGGGGGGCGAAAGCCAAAAACATTCAGTACTTC
-,TRBD1,TRBV7-9,TRBJ2-7,CASSSDRDLPYEQYF,TGTGCCAGCAGCTCGGACAGGGACCTCCCCTACGAGCAGTACTTC
-,TRBD2,TRBV3-1/TRBV3-2,TRBJ2-5,CASSRGSAETQYF,TGTGCCAGCAGCCGCGGGAGTGCAGAGACCCAGTACTTC
-,-,TRBV12-3/TRBV12-4,TRBJ1-2,CASSLAGSYGYTF,TGTGCCAGCAGTTTAGCTGGTAGCTATGGCTACACCTTC
-,-,TRBV19,TRBJ1-5,CATSGGLSQPQHF,TGTGCCACCTCGGGGGGGTTGAGTCAGCCCCAGCATTTT
few,-,TRBV3-1/TRBV3-2,TRBJ2-6,CASSQDSSGANVLTF,TGTGCCAGCAGCCAAGATAGCTCTGGGGCCAACGTCCTGACTTTC
-,-,TRBV7-8,TRBJ1-3,CASSLILGVTGNTIYF,TGTGCCAGCAGCTTAATATTAGGGGTAACTGGAAACACCATATATTTT
-,-,TRBV6-5,TRBJ1-5,CASSLVTASNQPQHF,TGTGCCAGCAGTTTAGTGACAGCTTCCAATCAGCCCCAGCATTTT
-,TRBD1,TRBV15,TRBJ2-7,CATSRAQGAGEQYF,TGTGCCACCAGCAGAGCGCAGGGGGCGGGGGAGCAGTACTTC
-,TRBD1,TRBV11-2,TRBJ1-3,CASSLRTPGQGRGNTIYF,TGTGCCAGCAGCTTGCGGACCCCCGGACAGGGACGTGGAAACACCATATATTTT
-,-,TRBV28,TRBJ2-7,CAITSSYEQYF,TGTGCCATCACCAGCTCCTACGAGCAGTACTTC
-,-,TRBV7-9,TRBJ1-1,CASSLLAGGVTEAFF,TGTGCCAGCAGCTTATTGGCTGGTGGAGTCACTGAAGCTTTCTTT
-,TRBD2,TRBV10-3,TRBJ2-7,CAIRLAGPYEQYF,TGTGCCATTAGACTAGCGGGGCCCTACGAGCAGTACTTC
-,-,TRBV6-5,TRBJ1-5,CASSYSAGDQPQHF,TGTGCCAGCAGTTACTCGGCCGGGGATCAGCCCCAGCATTTT
-,TRBD2,TRBV18,TRBJ2-3,CASSQGTSPQYF,TGTGCCAGCTCCCAGGGGACTAGCCCCCAGTATTTT
-,-,TRBV6-1,TRBJ1-2,CASSEGIQFYGYTF,TGTGCCAGCAGTGAAGGGATACAGTTCTATGGCTACACCTTC
-,-,TRBV2,TRBJ2-7,CASRQDTYEQYF,TGTGCCAGCAGACAGGACACCTACGAGCAGTACTTC
-,-,TRBV29-1,TRBJ1-2,CSVGDNYGGYTF,TGCAGCGTTGGAGACAACTATGGAGGCTACACCTTC
-,-,TRBV30,TRBJ1-3,CAWSARGSGNTIYF,TGTGCCTGGAGCGCTCGGGGCTCTGGAAACACCATATATTTT
-,TRBD1,TRBV12-5,TRBJ2-2,CASGLSYRGTGELFF,TGTGCTAGTGGTTTGTCATACAGGGGGACTGGGGAGCTGTTTTTT
-,TRBD2,TRBV29-1,TRBJ2-7,CSVAGVAGTTEQYF,TGCAGCGTAGCCGGGGTAGCGGGGACCACGGAGCAGTACTTC
-,TRBD1,TRBV4-3,TRBJ2-3,CASSQGPDRGTDTQYF,TGCGCCAGCAGCCAGGGCCCGGACAGGGGGACAGATACGCAGTATTTT
-,-,TRBV2,TRBJ2-2,CASSPQGRGNTGELFF,TGTGCCAGCAGCCCCCAGGGAAGGGGAAACACCGGGGAGCTGTTTTTT
-,TRBD1,TRBV11-2,TRBJ2-5,CASSFEGGEETQYF,TGTGCCAGCAGCTTCGAAGGGGGCGAAGAGACCCAGTACTTC
-,-,TRBV7-2,TRBJ1-2,CASSPRNRREDYGYTF,TGTGCCAGCAGCCCACGGAATCGCCGGGAGGACTATGGCTACACCTTC
once,-,TRBV27,TRBJ2-3,CASSYVPSTDTQYF,TGTGCCAGCAGTTATGTCCCTAGCACAGATACGCAGTATTTT
-,-,TRBV5-1,TRBJ2-7,CASSPLPGSEINEQYF,TGCGCCAGCAGCCCGCTCCCTGGGAGCGAAATCAACGAGCAGTACTTC
medium-sized,TRBD1,TRBV6-5,TRBJ1-1,CASSYSGRGRYTEAFF,TGTGCCAGCAGTTACTCCGGCAGGGGGCGATACACTGAAGCTTTCTTT
-,-,TRBV10-3,TRBJ2-2,CAKGQNTGELFF,TGTGCCAAGGGACAAAACACCGGGGAGCTGTTTTTT
few,-,TRBV19,TRBJ1-2,CASSMDRSNYGYTF,TGTGCCAGTAGTATGGACAGATCTAACTATGGCTACACCTTC
-,-,TRBV5-1,TRBJ2-7,CASSPSNWGDSLPWYEQYF,TGCGCCAGCAGCCCTAGTAATTGGGGGGACAGCCTTCCGTGGTACGAGCAGTACTTC
-,TRBD1,TRBV14,TRBJ1-1,CASSPRQGVITEAFF,TGTGCCAGCAGCCCGAGACAGGGTGTTATCACTGAAGCTTTCTTT
-,-,TRBV27,TRBJ2-3,CASSSRGNTDTQYF,TGTGCCAGCAGTAGCCGGGGAAACACAGATACGCAGTATTTT
-,TRBD1,TRBV25-1,TRBJ1-4,CASSVSGQVDEKLFF,TGTGCCAGCAGCGTCTCGGGACAGGTTGATGAAAAACTGTTTTTT
-,-,TRBV5-1,TRBJ1-2,CASSLVRGGNYGYTF,TGCGCCAGCAGCTTAGTTCGGGGGGGCAACTATGGCTACACCTTC
-,TRBD2,TRBV19,TRBJ2-5,CASSYGRALGETQYF,TGTGCCAGTAGTTACGGGAGGGCCCTCGGAGAGACCCAGTACTTC
-,TRBD1,TRBV9,TRBJ2-3,CASSIGTGVADTQYF,TGTGCCAGCAGCATCGGGACAGGGGTTGCAGATACGCAGTATTTT
once,-,TRBV28,TRBJ1-2,CASPPSGDYGYTF,TGTGCCAGCCCACCTTCAGGGGACTATGGCTACACCTTC
-,TRBD2,TRBV27,TRBJ2-1,CASSFRALASGGDNEQFF,TGTGCCAGCAGTTTTAGGGCACTGGCTAGCGGCGGAGACAATGAGCAGTTCTTC
once,-,TRBV7-9,TRBJ2-7,CASSFSGKLDEQYF,TGTGCCAGCAGCTTTTCCGGGAAGCTGGACGAGCAGTACTTC
-,-,TRBV28,TRBJ1-2,CASRLTGDGSNYGYTF,TGTGCCAGCAGACTTACGGGGGACGGTTCTAACTATGGCTACACCTTC
-,TRBD1,TRBV18,TRBJ2-2,CASSPGTGMNTGELFF,TGTGCCAGCTCACCAGGGACAGGGATGAACACCGGGGAGCTGTTTTTT
-,TRBD1,TRBV14,TRBJ1-2,CASSQEPGQGGGYTF,TGTGCCAGCAGCCAGGAACCGGGACAGGGGGGCGGCTACACCTTC
-,-,TRBV9,TRBJ1-3,CASSADGHSGNTIYF,TGTGCCAGCAGCGCCGACGGACACTCTGGAAACACCATATATTTT
-,TRBD1,TRBV4-1,TRBJ1-4,CASSQETGIRANEKLFF,TGCGCCAGCAGCCAAGAGACAGGGATCAGGGCTAATGAAAAACTGTTTTTT
once,-,TRBV6-1,TRBJ1-2,CASSEMVRDTYGYTF,TGTGCCAGCAGTGAAATGGTCAGGGATACCTATGGCTACACCTTC
-,TRBD1,TRBV2,TRBJ2-5,CASSARGQGGNFQETQYF,TGTGCCAGCAGTGCTAGGGGACAGGGGGGGAATTTCCAAGAGACCCAGTACTTC
-,TRBD2,TRBV11-2,TRBJ2-2,CASSSELAGPTGELFF,TGTGCCAGCAGCTCCGAGCTAGCGGGACCAACCGGGGAGCTGTTTTTT
-,TRBD2,TRBV28,TRBJ2-3,CASKNSGRAETDTQYF,TGTGCCAGCAAAAACAGCGGGAGGGCCGAGACAGATACGCAGTATTTT
-,TRBD2,TRBV7-9,TRBJ2-1,CASSPGTSGSPYNEQFF,TGTGCCAGCAGCCCGGGGACTAGCGGGAGCCCCTACAATGAGCAGTTCTTC
-,-,TRBV5-8,TRBJ1-2,CASSYGTYYGYTF,TGTGCCAGCAGCTACGGGACTTACTATGGCTACACCTTC
-,TRBD1,TRBV19,TRBJ2-2,CASSPGQSTGELFF,TGTGCCAGTAGTCCGGGACAGTCGACCGGGGAGCTGTTTTTT